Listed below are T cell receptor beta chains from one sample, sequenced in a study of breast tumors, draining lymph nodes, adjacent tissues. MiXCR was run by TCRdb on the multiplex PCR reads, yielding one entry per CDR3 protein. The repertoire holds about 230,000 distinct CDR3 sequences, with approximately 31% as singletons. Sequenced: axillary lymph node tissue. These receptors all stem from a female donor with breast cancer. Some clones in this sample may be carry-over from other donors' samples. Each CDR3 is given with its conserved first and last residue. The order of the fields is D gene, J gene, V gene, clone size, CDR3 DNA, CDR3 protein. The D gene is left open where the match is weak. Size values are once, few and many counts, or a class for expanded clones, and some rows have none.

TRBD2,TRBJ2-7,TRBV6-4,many,TGTGCCAGCAGTGGACCCAGCGGGAGTTCCCACGAGCAGTACTTC,CASSGPSGSSHEQYF
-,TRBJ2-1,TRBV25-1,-,TGTGCCAGCAGTGAATATTCCCATAGCGAAGGCAATGAGCAGTTCTTC,CASSEYSHSEGNEQFF
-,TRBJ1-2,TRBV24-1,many,TGTGCCACCAGTGACAGCGGGCCCTATGGCTACACCTTC,CATSDSGPYGYTF
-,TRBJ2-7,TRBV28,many,TGTGCCAGCAAGGTCTCCCCTCTTGCTGTCGAGCAGTACTTC,CASKVSPLAVEQYF
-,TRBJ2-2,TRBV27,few,TGTGCCAGCAGTCAAACCCTTCGGCTGTTGTGTACCGGGGAGCTGTTTTTT,CASSQTLRLLCTGELFF
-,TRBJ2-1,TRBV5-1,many,TGCGCCAGCAGAACGCGGACTGACTCCTACAATGAGCAGTTCTTC,CASRTRTDSYNEQFF
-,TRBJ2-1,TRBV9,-,TGTACCAGCAGCGTTAAGTGGGAGGAGGGCAATGAGCAGTTCTTC,CTSSVKWEEGNEQFF
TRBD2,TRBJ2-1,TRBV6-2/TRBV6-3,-,TGTGCCAGCAGTCAGCGGGAGGGGACCTACAATGAGCAGTTCTTC,CASSQREGTYNEQFF
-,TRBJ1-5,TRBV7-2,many,TGTGCCAGCAGCTCAGGGGGCAATCAGCCCCAGCATTTT,CASSSGGNQPQHF
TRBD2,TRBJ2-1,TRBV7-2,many,TGTGCCAGCAGCTCCAGAGGGACTAGCGGATACAATGAGCAGTTCTTC,CASSSRGTSGYNEQFF
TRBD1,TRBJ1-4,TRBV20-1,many,TGCAGTGCTGCACCAAATACAGGGGGAAATGAAAAACTGTTTTTT,CSAAPNTGGNEKLFF
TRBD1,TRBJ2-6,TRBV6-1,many,TGTGCCAGCAGTGAATTACCGGGACAGTTCTTCTCTGGGGCCAACGTCCTGACTTTC,CASSELPGQFFSGANVLTF
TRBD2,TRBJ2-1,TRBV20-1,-,TGCAGTGCTCTCGTGACTAGCAGGAGGGCCAGAGAGCAGTTCTTC,CSALVTSRRAREQFF
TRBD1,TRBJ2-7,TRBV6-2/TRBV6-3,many,TGTGCCAGCAGACGAGATAGACAGGGCAGCTCCTACGAGCAGTACTTC,CASRRDRQGSSYEQYF
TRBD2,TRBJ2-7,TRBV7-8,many,TGTGCCAGCGCCACAGCGGGAGGGCCGCGAGAGCAGTACTTC,CASATAGGPREQYF
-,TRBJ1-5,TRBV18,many,TGTGCCAGCTCACCGAGGGATGGACAGCCCCAGCATTTT,CASSPRDGQPQHF
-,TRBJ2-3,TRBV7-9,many,TGTGCCAGCAGCTTAGTCCCAGATACGCAGTATTTT,CASSLVPDTQYF
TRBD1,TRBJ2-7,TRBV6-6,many,TGTGCCAGCACCTTGGACAGGGCCTACGAGCAGTACTTC,CASTLDRAYEQYF
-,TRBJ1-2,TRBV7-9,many,TGTGCCAGCAGCCGCTCAGGGGCGCACTATGGCTACACCTTC,CASSRSGAHYGYTF
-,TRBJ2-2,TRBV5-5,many,TGTGCCAGCAGCCGTGCTGGCCAGAACACCGGGGAGCTGTTTTTT,CASSRAGQNTGELFF
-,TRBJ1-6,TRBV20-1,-,TGCAGTGCTAGAAAGGGGGTCGATTCACCCCTCCACTTT,CSARKGVDSPLHF
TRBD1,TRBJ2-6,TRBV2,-,TGTGCCACCCTGTCGGGACAGGGGAACTACGTCCTGACTTTC,CATLSGQGNYVLTF
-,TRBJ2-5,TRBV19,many,TGTGCCAGTAGTTTTCAAGGGGCGAAGACCCAGTACTTC,CASSFQGAKTQYF
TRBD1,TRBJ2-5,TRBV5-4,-,TGTGCCAGCAGCTTGTCTTCGGCCGGGACAGGGTTGGGAGAGACCCAGTACTTC,CASSLSSAGTGLGETQYF
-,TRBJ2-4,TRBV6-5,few,TGTGCCAGCAGTTACTCACCAGACCAGCTCAACATTCAGTACTTC,CASSYSPDQLNIQYF
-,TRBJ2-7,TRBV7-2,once,TGTGCCAGCAGCTTACCGTGCCACTCCTACGAGCGGTACTTC,CASSLPCHSYERYF
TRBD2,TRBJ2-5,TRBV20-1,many,TGCAGTGCTAGAGATCGTCATAGCGGGACGGCCCTCTCGGGGGAGACCCAGTACTTC,CSARDRHSGTALSGETQYF
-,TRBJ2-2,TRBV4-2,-,TGTGCCAGCAGCCAAGATCAAGCTGGGGAGCTGTTTTTT,CASSQDQAGELFF
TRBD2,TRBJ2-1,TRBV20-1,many,TGCAGTGCTAGGACTAGCGGGAGGCTCGGCAATGAGCAGTTCTTC,CSARTSGRLGNEQFF
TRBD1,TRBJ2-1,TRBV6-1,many,TGTGCCAGCACCGTTCCGGGACAGGTAGACAATGAGCAGTTCTTC,CASTVPGQVDNEQFF
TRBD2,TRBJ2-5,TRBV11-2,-,TGTGCCATTCGGGGGGGGCGCGAGACCCAGTACTTC,CAIRGGRETQYF